Listed below are T cell receptor beta chains from one sample, sequenced in a study of immune characteristics of hereditary and idiopathic chronic pancreatitis. The protocol was immunoSEQ multiplex PCR, while the TCRdb copy is restricted to in-frame clones and leaves out a portion. This sample has about 6,000 clones; roughly 73% occur once, and the top ten carry around 7.3%. The sequenced material came from pancreas tissue with hereditary chronic pancreatitis. These receptors all stem from a human donor with chronic pancreatitis. Both conserved end residues are part of each CDR3. Each record gives: J gene, V gene, clone size, D gene, CDR3 length, CDR3 protein, CDR3 DNA. The D gene is left open where the match is weak. Clone sizes are given selectively: once, few, many, or a class where the clone is expanded.

J: TRBJ2-1; V: TRBV6-1; size: -; D: -; length: 15; CDR3: CASSEGGGGYNEQFF; DNA: TGTGCCAGCAGCGAAGGGGGGGGCGGCTACAATGAGCAGTTCTTC
J: TRBJ2-3; V: TRBV6-4; size: -; D: -; length: 13; CDR3: CASSDTGTDTQYF; DNA: TGTGCCAGCAGTGATACTGGCACAGATACGCAGTATTTT
J: TRBJ2-5; V: TRBV5-1; size: -; D: TRBD2; length: 17; CDR3: CASSWTSGLAVGETQYF; DNA: TGCGCCAGCAGCTGGACTAGCGGGTTGGCTGTAGGAGAGACCCAGTACTTC
J: TRBJ1-6; V: TRBV6-5; size: large; D: -; length: 15; CDR3: CASSNGLLEDSPLHF; DNA: TGTGCCAGCAGTAACGGGCTCCTTGAGGATTCACCCCTCCACTTT
J: TRBJ2-3; V: TRBV6-5; size: -; D: -; length: 11; CDR3: CASRWADTQYF; DNA: TGTGCCAGTCGGTGGGCAGATACGCAGTATTTT
J: TRBJ2-6; V: TRBV3-1/TRBV3-2; size: few; D: -; length: 14; CDR3: CASSLASGANVLTF; DNA: TGTGCCAGCAGCCTTGCCTCTGGGGCCAACGTCCTGACTTTC
J: TRBJ2-3; V: TRBV3-1/TRBV3-2; size: -; D: -; length: 16; CDR3: CASSPRAVPPADTQYF; DNA: TGTGCCAGCAGCCCGAGGGCCGTACCCCCCGCAGATACGCAGTATTTT
J: TRBJ1-6; V: TRBV30; size: -; D: -; length: 14; CDR3: CAWSVGPLRAPLHF; DNA: TGTGCCTGGAGTGTAGGGCCTCTAAGGGCACCCCTCCACTTT
J: TRBJ1-2; V: TRBV16; size: once; D: -; length: 13; CDR3: CASSQDISGGYTF; DNA: TGTGCCAGCAGCCAAGACATAAGTGGTGGCTACACCTTC
J: TRBJ2-5; V: TRBV4-3; size: -; D: -; length: 14; CDR3: CASSLQGSEETQYF; DNA: TGCGCCAGCAGCCTTCAGGGGAGTGAAGAGACCCAGTACTTC